This entry lists 29 T cell receptor beta chains sequenced from one sample in a study of blood T cell repertoires in COVID-19. Here immunoSEQ multiplex PCR was the method, and the copy in TCRdb shows in-frame clones only, minus some. In the table there are fewer than 45,000 clones, 80% to 90% of which are singletons. Sequencing was done on a sample of peripheral blood. These receptors all stem from a man aged 55 to 69 with COVID-19, enrolled during active disease.

The chain carries TRBV29-1 and TRBJ2-3; 9 nucleotides align to TRBD1. Trimming took 7 bases from V and 1 from J; bases not matched to a gene: 9. CDR1 is SQVTM and CDR2 is ANQGSEA in the germline V gene. The CDR3 totals 15 residues. The chain's CDR3 is CSAPTGGGGTDTQYF. DNA for the CDR3: TGCAGCGCCCCTACAGGGGGCGGTGGCACAGATACGCAGTATTTT.

This chain links TRBV18 with TRBJ1-5; maybe TRBD1 (6 bases). The V end lost 0 bases, the J end lost 4 bases, and 10 bases lay between the germline ends. CDR3 length equals 15 residues. From germline, CDR1 is KGHSH and CDR2 LQKENI. The CDR3 loop is CASSPPGQQNQPQHF. The CDR3 coding sequence is TGTGCCAGCTCACCACCTGGACAGCAAAATCAGCCCCAGCATTTT.

As concerns this clone: The conserved final phenylalanine or tryptophan is absent from the CDR3, which likely points to a read error. The DNA is left out, because the CDR3 cannot be placed on it with certainty; the CDR3 is given as TCRdb lists it. The J gene is TRBJ1-1, the V gene TRBV2; the table gives TRBD1 as D, unverified against the DNA. In germline, CDR1 is SNHLY, CDR2 FYNNEI. Including both end residues, the CDR3 is 12 amino acids long. CDR3 sequence: CASSASHLQANL.

The rearrangement uses TRBV27 and TRBJ1-2; tentative D call: TRBD1 (6 bases). Germline V gene data show CDR1 as MNHEY and CDR2 as SMNVEV (reference sequence). Deletions cut 5 bases from V and 4 bases from J, with 11 bases between. The CDR3 runs 13 residues. CDR3 DNA: TGTGCCAGCAGTGTTAGGGGGATCTATGGCTACACCTTC. Its protein product is CASSVRGIYGYTF.

This clone was found a few times. This rearrangement joins TRBV25-1 to TRBJ1-2; 7 nucleotides align to TRBD1. The V segment lost 5 bases and the J segment 3 bases; nucleotides outside the gene matches: 6. CDR1 and CDR2 from the germline V gene are MGHDK and SYGVNS. The length of the CDR3 is 14 residues. Here the CDR3 DNA reads TGTGCCAGCAGTTTCCAGGGGGATTACTATGGCTACACCTTC. Encoded protein: CASSFQGDYYGYTF.

J is TRBJ1-2 and V is TRBV6-2 or TRBV6-3; D is possibly TRBD1 (6 bases). The CDR3 runs 16 residues. The germline V gene encodes CDR1 MNHEY and CDR2 SVGEGT. V was pared by 6 bases and J by 0 bases, with 17 bases between. CDR3 coding DNA: TGTGCCAGCAGCAGCACAGGGACCCCTTCTAACTATGGCTACACCTTC. It yields the protein CASSSTGTPSNYGYTF.

The rearrangement links TRBV6-1 to TRBJ1-6, with a weak D call TRBD1 (6 bases). The V end lost 1 base, the J end lost 10 bases, and 11 bases lay between the germline ends. The CDR3 extends over 14 amino acids. The germline V gene encodes CDR1 MNHNS and CDR2 SASEGT. The CDR3: CASSEGWQGSPLHF. CDR3 nucleotide sequence: TGTGCCAGCAGTGAAGGATGGCAGGGGTCACCCCTCCACTTT.

V is TRBV10-2 and J is TRBJ1-2, with no clear D. Trimming shortened V by 2 bases and J by 3 bases, and 7 bases separated the two germline ends. The germline gives CDR1 WSHSY, CDR2 SAAADI. The CDR3 loop spans 13 amino acids. The CDR3 DNA reads TGCGCCAGCAGTGAGCCAGCGTACTATGGCTACACCTTC. This translates into CASSEPAYYGYTF.

The rearrangement uses TRBV25-1 and TRBJ1-5; D is unclear. This CDR3 has 14 amino acids. The V gene lost 2 bases and the J gene lost 1 base, with 6 bases spanning the gap. Germline V gene sequence: CDR1 MGHDK, CDR2 SYGVNS. CDR3 DNA: TGTGCCAGCAGTGAAGGTCTAAGCAATCAGCCCCAGCATTTT. It translates to CASSEGLSNQPQHF. Full variable domain (missing parts from reference TRBV25-1 and TRBJ1-5): EADIYQTPRYLVIGTGKKITLECSQTMGHDKMYWYQQDPGMELHLIHYSYGVNSTEKGDLSSESTVSRIRTEHFPLTLESARPSHTSQYLCASSEGLSNQPQHFGDGTRLSIL.

The genes are TRBV6-5 and TRBJ1-2; no definite D call. The CDR3 runs 13 residues. Trimming took off 7 bases at V and 0 bases at J, with 9 bases between the two ends. Germline V gives CDR1 MNHEY, CDR2 SVGAGI. The CDR3 is CASKVLANYGYTF. The CDR3 DNA sequence: TGTGCCAGCAAGGTCCTAGCTAACTATGGCTACACCTTC.

The gene calls are TRBV5-1 and TRBJ2-3; D not certain. This CDR3 is built from 12 residues. Looked up from germline, CDR1 is SGHRS and CDR2 is YFSETQ. The V gene lost 4 bases and the J gene lost 3 bases, with 6 bases spanning the gap. The CDR3 reads CASSHGTDTQYF. In DNA form, the CDR3 reads TGCGCCAGCAGCCACGGGACAGATACGCAGTATTTT.

This chain joins TRBV11-1 and TRBJ1-1, with 8 positions matching TRBD1. Germline CDR1 reads SGHAT; CDR2 reads FQDESV (reference sequence). The CDR3 is 15 amino acids. Germline trimming cut 3 bases from V and 5 bases from J; bases unmatched to any gene: 8. CDR3 protein: CASSFGQGAQTEAFF. DNA for the CDR3: TGTGCCAGCAGCTTTGGGCAGGGGGCGCAGACTGAAGCTTTCTTT.

The J gene is TRBJ1-2, the V gene TRBV4-2; TRBD1 is a possible D gene (6 bases). Trimming took off 2 bases at V and 14 bases at J, with 21 bases between the two ends. The CDR3 covers 14 residues. CDR1 is LGHNA and CDR2 is YNFKEQ in the germline V gene. CDR3 amino acids: CASSQQGTIVLSTF. For the CDR3, the DNA is TGTGCCAGCAGCCAACAGGGGACAATCGTCCTCTCAACCTTC.

This clone was seen a handful of times. The chain has TRBV7-9 and TRBJ2-7; no clear D. The CDR3 runs to 11 residues. Germline CDR1 is SEHNR and CDR2 is FQNEAQ (reference sequence). V was cut by 6 bases and J by 1 base, with 4 bases left in between. The CDR3 reads CASSPSYEQYF. The CDR3 DNA is TGTGCCAGCAGTCCTTCCTACGAGCAGTACTTC.

The gene calls are TRBV7-9 and TRBJ1-3; 7 bases match TRBD1. Looked up from germline, CDR1 is SEHNR and CDR2 is FQNEAQ (reference sequence). Trimming cost V 2 bases and J 2 bases; bases outside gene matches: 3. The length of the CDR3 is 15 residues. The CDR3 reads CASSLTTGAGNTIYF. The CDR3 bases are TGTGCCAGCAGCTTAACTACAGGGGCTGGAAACACCATATATTTT. Using reference TRBV7-9 and TRBJ1-3 for the parts outside the CDR3, the full variable domain is DTGVSQNPRHKITKRGQNVTFRCDPISEHNRLYWYRQTLGQGPEFLTYFQNEAQLEKSRLLSDRFSAERPKGSFSTLEIQRTEQGDSAMYLCASSLTTGAGNTIYFGEGSWLTVV.

This chain joins TRBV28 and TRBJ2-7; D uncertain. The CDR3 is 13 residues long. The germline V and J ends were trimmed by 2 bases and 7 bases, with 12 bases remaining between them. Germline CDR1 MDHEN, CDR2 SYDVKM. CDR3 DNA: TGTGCCAGCAGTTTAGGAGCCCCGGGTGAGCAGTACTTC. Its translation is CASSLGAPGEQYF.

In this sample, this clone turned up once. J is TRBJ1-1 and V is TRBV10-3, with 10 positions matching TRBD1. V dropped 2 bases and J dropped 6; count of bases not matched to a gene: 12. The CDR3 has 17 residues. Germline lookup yields CDR1 ENHRY and CDR2 SYGVKD. The CDR3 region is CAISEITGTGVGAEAFF. In DNA form, the CDR3 reads TGTGCCATCAGTGAGATAACCGGGACAGGGGTCGGCGCTGAAGCTTTCTTT.

The V gene is TRBV5-4, the J gene TRBJ2-1, with 9 bases matching TRBD2. The germline CDR1 and CDR2 sequences are SGHNT and YYREEE (reference sequence). This CDR3 region has 14 residues. With 1 base clipped from V and 5 bases from J, the junction kept 1 base outside the gene matches. CDR3 nucleotide sequence: TGTGCCAGCAGCTTGTCTAGCGGGGACAATGAGCAGTTCTTC. Its protein product is CASSLSSGDNEQFF.

The gene calls are TRBV6-5 and TRBJ2-7; 11 positions match TRBD1. Germline assignment: CDR1 MNHEY and CDR2 SVGAGI. The CDR3 is made up of 15 amino acids. Unmatched junction bases numbered 8, after V lost 6 bases and J lost 4 bases. CDR3 nucleotide sequence: TGTGCCAGCAGGAACCGGGACAGGGGGTCTTACGAGCAGTACTTC. This gives the protein CASRNRDRGSYEQYF.

V is TRBV11-2 and J is TRBJ1-1, with a tentative D call TRBD1 (6 bases). In germline, CDR1 is SGHAT, CDR2 FQNNGV. This CDR3 comprises 15 residues. Trimming took off 5 bases at V and 11 bases at J, with 24 bases between the two ends. For the CDR3, the DNA is TGTGCCAGCAGCCGGACCGGGACACCTAATTGGGACGCTTTCTTT. It encodes CASSRTGTPNWDAFF.

This chain links TRBV6-1 with TRBJ1-5; TRBD1 might be the D (5 bases). From germline, CDR1 is MNHNS and CDR2 SASEGT. V lost 4 bases, J lost 1 base, and 20 bases lay in between. The CDR3 extends over 18 amino acids. The CDR3 protein is CASSGEGTPRGSNQPQHF. The CDR3 DNA reads TGTGCCAGCAGTGGGGAGGGGACCCCCCGGGGGAGCAATCAGCCCCAGCATTTT.

The chain is built from TRBV19 and TRBJ1-2, with a possible D match to TRBD1 (6 bases). Trimming removed 4 bases at V and 4 bases at J, with 19 bases between. CDR1 is LNHDA, CDR2 SQIVND, per germline (reference sequence). There are 16 residues in the CDR3. CDR3 bases: TGTGCCAGTAGTACCCCTTCCCGCCAGGGGACCTATGGCTACACCTTC. The encoded protein is CASSTPSRQGTYGYTF.

The sample holds a few counts of this clone. V gene TRBV7-6 combines with J gene TRBJ1-6; D not certain. Trimming removed 4 bases from V and 6 bases from J, with 10 bases in between. Germline CDR1 reads SGHVS; CDR2 reads FNYEAQ. The CDR3 contains 14 residues. CDR3 nucleotide sequence: TGTGCCAGCAGCTCCGGGAATACTAATTCACCCCTCCACTTT. The encoded protein is CASSSGNTNSPLHF.

The chain couples TRBV5-1 to TRBJ1-1, with D perhaps TRBD1 (5 bases). The CDR3 sequence is 14 residues long. Trimming took off 2 bases at V and 3 bases at J, with 11 bases between the two ends. Germline V gives CDR1 SGHRS, CDR2 YFSETQ. The CDR3 bases are TGCGCCAGCAGCTTCCAGGGTGAGGACACTGAAGCTTTCTTT. This translates into CASSFQGEDTEAFF.

This clone is a singleton in its sample. J is TRBJ2-7 and V is TRBV7-9; 7 nucleotides match TRBD1. Losses at the gene ends were 1 base for V and 5 bases for J; bases not matched to a gene: 5. Germline V gene lookup returns CDR1 SEHNR and CDR2 FQNEAQ (reference sequence). This CDR3 region has 14 residues. The CDR3 DNA reads TGTGCCAGCAGCTTAGTTGAAGGGGGCGACGAGCAGTACTTC. As protein: CASSLVEGGDEQYF.

The chain couples TRBV3-1 (or the pseudogene TRBV3-2) to TRBJ2-7; D uncertain. Between the trimmed V and J ends, which lost 0 bases and 4 bases, there was a span of 7 bases. The V gene's germline CDR1 is LGHDT and CDR2 YNNKEL (reference sequence). The CDR3 has 13 amino acids. The DNA of the CDR3 is TGTGCCAGCAGCCAAGATCCTAAATACGAGCAGTACTTC. It translates to CASSQDPKYEQYF.

This clone appeared a few times. The V and J genes are TRBV28 and TRBJ2-6, with TRBD1 matching 10 bases. V shed 4 bases and J 2 bases; nucleotides not matched to a gene: 8. The CDR3 length is 18 residues. Germline V gene lookup returns CDR1 MDHEN and CDR2 SYDVKM. Here the CDR3 reads CASSSAGTGEAGANVLTF. The CDR3 DNA is TGTGCCAGCAGTTCGGCCGGGACAGGGGAAGCTGGGGCCAACGTCCTGACTTTC. Together with reference TRBV28 and TRBJ2-6, the CDR3 gives the full variable domain: DVKVTQSSRYLVKRTGEKVFLECVQDMDHENMFWYRQDPGLGLRLIYFSYDVKMKEKGDIPEGYSVSREKKERFSLILESASTNQTSMYLCASSSAGTGEAGANVLTFGAGSRLTVL.

V and J are TRBV24-1 and TRBJ1-1; the D is unclear. Per the germline V gene, CDR1 is KGHDR and CDR2 is SFDVKD. Trimming left V 3 bases short and J 7 bases short, with 11 bases between. The CDR3 covers 13 residues. The CDR3 sequence is CATSDPVGGEAFF. The CDR3 DNA reads TGTGCCACCAGTGATCCCGTTGGCGGTGAAGCTTTCTTT.

The chain couples TRBV5-1 to TRBJ2-1; TRBD2 matches 7 bases. The V gene's germline CDR1 is SGHRS and CDR2 YFSETQ. Trimming at V came to 6 bases and at J to 3 bases, leaving 6 bases not matched to a gene. This CDR3 comprises 14 residues. DNA for the CDR3: TGCGCCAGCAAATCGGGGGGAAACTACAATGAGCAGTTCTTC. It codes for CASKSGGNYNEQFF.